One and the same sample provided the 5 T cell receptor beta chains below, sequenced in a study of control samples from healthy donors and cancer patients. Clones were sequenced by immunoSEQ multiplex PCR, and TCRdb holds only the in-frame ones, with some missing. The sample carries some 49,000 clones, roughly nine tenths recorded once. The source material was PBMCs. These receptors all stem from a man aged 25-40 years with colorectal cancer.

In nucleotides, the CDR3 is TGTGCCAGCAGTTCTTCACTTTCAATGGTGACTGAAGCTTTCTTT. It yields the protein CASSSSLSMVTEAFF. The V gene is TRBV6-2 or TRBV6-3, the J gene TRBJ1-1; D ambiguous. V lost 4 bases and J 5 bases, leaving 17 bases between the germline ends. Per the germline V gene, CDR1 is MNHEY and CDR2 is SVGEGT. This CDR3 contains 15 residues.

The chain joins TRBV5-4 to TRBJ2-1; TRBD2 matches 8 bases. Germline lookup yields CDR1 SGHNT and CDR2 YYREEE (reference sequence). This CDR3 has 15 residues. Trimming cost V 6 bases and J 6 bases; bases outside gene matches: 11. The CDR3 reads CASTPTGGLGNEQFF. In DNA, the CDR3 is TGTGCCAGCACCCCCACGGGGGGGCTCGGCAATGAGCAGTTCTTC.

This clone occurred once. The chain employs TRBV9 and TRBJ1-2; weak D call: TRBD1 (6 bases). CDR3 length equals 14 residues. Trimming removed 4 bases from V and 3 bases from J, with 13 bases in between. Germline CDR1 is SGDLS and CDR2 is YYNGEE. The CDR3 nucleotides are TGTGCCAGCAGCCTACGGGACACCCACTATGGCTACACCTTC. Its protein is CASSLRDTHYGYTF.

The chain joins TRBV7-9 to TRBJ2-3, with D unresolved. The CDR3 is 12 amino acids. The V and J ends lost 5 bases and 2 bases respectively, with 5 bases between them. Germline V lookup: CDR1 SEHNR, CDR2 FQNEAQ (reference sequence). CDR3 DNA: TGTGCCAGCAGCCCAATCACAGATACGCAGTATTTT. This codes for CASSPITDTQYF.

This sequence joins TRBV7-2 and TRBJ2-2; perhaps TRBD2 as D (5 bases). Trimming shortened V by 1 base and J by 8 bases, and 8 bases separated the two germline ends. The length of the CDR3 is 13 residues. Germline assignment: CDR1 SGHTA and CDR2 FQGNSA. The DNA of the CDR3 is TGTGCCAGCAGCTTAGGAGGGTTTGGGGAGCTGTTTTTT. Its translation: CASSLGGFGELFF. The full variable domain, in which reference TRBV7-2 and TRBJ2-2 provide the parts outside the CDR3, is GAGVSQSPSNKVTEKGKDVELRCDPISGHTALYWYRQSLGQGLEFLIYFQGNSAPDKSGLPSDRFSAERTGGSVSTLTIQRTQQEDSAVYLCASSLGGFGELFFGEGSRLTVL.